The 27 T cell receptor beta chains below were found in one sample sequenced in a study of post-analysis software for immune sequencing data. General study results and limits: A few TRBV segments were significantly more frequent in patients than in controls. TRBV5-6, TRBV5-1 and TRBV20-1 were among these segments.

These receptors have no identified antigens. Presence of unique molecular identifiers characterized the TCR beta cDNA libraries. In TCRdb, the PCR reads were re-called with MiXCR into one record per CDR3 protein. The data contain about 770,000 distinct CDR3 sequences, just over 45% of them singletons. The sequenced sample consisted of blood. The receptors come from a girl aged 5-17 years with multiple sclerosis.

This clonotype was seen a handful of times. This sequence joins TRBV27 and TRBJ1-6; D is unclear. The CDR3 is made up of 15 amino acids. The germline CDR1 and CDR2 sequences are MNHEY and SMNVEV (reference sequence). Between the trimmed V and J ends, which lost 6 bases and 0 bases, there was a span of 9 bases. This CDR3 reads CASRSTSSYNSPLHF. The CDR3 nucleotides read TGTGCCAGCAGATCCACGAGCTCCTATAATTCACCCCTCCACTTT.

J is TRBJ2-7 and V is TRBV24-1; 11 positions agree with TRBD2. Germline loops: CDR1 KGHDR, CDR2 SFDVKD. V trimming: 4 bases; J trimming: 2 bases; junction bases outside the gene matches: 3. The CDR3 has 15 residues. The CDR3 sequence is CATSDPSGRPYEQYF. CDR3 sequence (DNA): TGTGCCACCAGTGACCCTAGCGGGAGGCCCTACGAGCAGTACTTC.

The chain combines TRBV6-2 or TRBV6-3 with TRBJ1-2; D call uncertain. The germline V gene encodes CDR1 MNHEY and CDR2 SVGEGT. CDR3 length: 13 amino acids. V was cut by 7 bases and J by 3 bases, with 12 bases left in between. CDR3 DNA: TGTGCCAGCACTCAAGACGGAGACTATGGCTACACCTTC. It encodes CASTQDGDYGYTF.

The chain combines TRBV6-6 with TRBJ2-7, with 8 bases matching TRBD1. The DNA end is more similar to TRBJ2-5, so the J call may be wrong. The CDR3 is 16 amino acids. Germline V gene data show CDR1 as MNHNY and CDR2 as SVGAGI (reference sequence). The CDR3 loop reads CASTFTIQGGGETQYF. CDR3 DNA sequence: TGTGCCAGCACCTTCACAATACAGGGGGGCGGAGAGACCCAGTACTTC.

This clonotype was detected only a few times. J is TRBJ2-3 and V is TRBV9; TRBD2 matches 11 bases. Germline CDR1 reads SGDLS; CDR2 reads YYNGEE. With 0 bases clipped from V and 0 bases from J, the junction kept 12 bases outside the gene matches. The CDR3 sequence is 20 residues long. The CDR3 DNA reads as TGTGCCAGCAGCGTAGGAGGGACTAGCGGTACCATCCCCAGCACAGATACGCAGTATTTT. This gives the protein CASSVGGTSGTIPSTDTQYF.

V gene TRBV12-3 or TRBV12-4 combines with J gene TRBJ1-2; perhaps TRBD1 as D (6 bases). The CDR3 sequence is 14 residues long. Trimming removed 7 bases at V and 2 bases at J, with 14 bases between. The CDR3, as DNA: TGTGCCAGCACCAGGACAGCCCGGAACTATGGCTACACCTTC. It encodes CASTRTARNYGYTF.

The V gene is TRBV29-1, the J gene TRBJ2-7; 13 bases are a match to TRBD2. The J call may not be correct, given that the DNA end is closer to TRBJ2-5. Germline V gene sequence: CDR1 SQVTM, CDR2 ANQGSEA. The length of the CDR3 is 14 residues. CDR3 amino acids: CSTTGTSGMGTQYF. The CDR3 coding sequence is TGCAGCACCACCGGGACTAGCGGGATGGGGACCCAGTACTTC.

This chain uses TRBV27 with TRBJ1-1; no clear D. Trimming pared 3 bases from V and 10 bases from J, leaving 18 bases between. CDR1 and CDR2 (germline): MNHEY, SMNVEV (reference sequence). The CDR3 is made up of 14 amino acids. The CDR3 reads CASSFSRTAPRAFF. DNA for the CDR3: TGTGCCAGCAGTTTTTCGAGGACCGCCCCGCGAGCTTTCTTT.

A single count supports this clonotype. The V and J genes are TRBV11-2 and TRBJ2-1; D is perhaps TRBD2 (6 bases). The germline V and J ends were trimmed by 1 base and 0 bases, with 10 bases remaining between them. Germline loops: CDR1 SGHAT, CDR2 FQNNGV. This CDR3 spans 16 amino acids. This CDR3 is CASSLGASVSYNEQFF. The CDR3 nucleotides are TGTGCCAGCAGCTTAGGCGCTAGCGTCTCCTACAATGAGCAGTTCTTC. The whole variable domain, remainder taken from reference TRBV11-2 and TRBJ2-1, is EAGVAQSPRYKIIEKRQSVAFWCNPISGHATLYWYQQILGQGPKLLIQFQNNGVVDDSQLPKDRFSAERLKGVDSTLKIQPAKLEDSAVYLCASSLGASVSYNEQFFGPGTRLTVL.

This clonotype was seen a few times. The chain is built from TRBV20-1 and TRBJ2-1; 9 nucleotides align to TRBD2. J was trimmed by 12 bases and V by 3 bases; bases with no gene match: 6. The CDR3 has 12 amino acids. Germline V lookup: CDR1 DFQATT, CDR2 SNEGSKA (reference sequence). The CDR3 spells CSASHSGSSQFF. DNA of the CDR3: TGCAGTGCTAGTCATAGCGGGAGTTCGCAGTTCTTC.

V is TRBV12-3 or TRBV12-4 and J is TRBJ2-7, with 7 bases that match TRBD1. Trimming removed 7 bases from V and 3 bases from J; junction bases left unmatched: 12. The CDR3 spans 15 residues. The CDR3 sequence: CASTASPGGVYEQYF. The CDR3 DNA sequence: TGTGCCAGCACGGCTTCGCCAGGGGGAGTCTACGAGCAGTACTTC.

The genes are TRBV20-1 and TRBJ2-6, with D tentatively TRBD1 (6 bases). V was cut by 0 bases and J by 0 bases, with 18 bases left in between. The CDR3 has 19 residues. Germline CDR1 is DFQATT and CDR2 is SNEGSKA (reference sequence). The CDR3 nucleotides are TGCAGTGCTAGAGATCTCAGGGACACTGGTCCCTCTGGGGCCAACGTCCTGACTTTC. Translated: CSARDLRDTGPSGANVLTF.

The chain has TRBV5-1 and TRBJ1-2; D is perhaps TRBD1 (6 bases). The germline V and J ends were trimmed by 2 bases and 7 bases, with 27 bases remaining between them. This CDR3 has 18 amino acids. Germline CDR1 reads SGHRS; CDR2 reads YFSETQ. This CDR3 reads CASSFFHRDTGFRGGYTF. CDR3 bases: TGCGCCAGCAGCTTTTTTCACAGGGATACGGGATTTCGTGGTGGCTACACCTTC.

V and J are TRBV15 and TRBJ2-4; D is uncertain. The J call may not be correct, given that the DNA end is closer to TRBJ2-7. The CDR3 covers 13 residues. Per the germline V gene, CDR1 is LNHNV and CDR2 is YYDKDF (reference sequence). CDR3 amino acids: CATSRDEPGEQYF. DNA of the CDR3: TGTGCCACCAGCAGAGATGAGCCAGGCGAGCAGTACTTC.

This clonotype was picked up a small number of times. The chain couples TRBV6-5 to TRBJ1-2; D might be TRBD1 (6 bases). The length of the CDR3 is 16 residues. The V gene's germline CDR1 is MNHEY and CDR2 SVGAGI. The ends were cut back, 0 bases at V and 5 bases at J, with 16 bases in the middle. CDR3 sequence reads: CASSYSKGGRYYGYTF. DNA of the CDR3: TGTGCCAGCAGTTACTCCAAGGGGGGGCGTTATTATGGCTACACCTTC.

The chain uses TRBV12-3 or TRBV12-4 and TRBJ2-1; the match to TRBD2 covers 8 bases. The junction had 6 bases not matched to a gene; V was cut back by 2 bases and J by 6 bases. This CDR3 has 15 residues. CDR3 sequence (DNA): TGTGCCAGCAGTTTATTCTCGGGGGGGGGCAATGAGCAGTTCTTC. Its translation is CASSLFSGGGNEQFF.

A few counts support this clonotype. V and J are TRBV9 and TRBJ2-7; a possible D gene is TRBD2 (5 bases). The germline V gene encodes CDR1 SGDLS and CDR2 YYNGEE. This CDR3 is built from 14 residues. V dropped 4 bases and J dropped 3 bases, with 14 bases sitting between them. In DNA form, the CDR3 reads TGTGCCAGCAGCATGGGAGCGGACCTCTACGAGCAGTACTTC. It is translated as CASSMGADLYEQYF.

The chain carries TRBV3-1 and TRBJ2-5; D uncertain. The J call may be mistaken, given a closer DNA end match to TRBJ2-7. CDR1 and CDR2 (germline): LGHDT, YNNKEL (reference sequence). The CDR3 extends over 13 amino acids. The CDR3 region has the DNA TGTGCCAGCAGCCAAGTTCCGGTGGGCGAGCAGTACTTC. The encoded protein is CASSQVPVGEQYF.

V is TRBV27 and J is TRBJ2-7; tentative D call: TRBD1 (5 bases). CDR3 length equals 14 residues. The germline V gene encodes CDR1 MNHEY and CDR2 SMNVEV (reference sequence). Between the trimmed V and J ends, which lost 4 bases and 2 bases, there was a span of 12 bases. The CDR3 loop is CASSSPRVPYEQYF. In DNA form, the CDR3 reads TGTGCCAGCAGTTCCCCCAGGGTACCCTACGAGCAGTACTTC.

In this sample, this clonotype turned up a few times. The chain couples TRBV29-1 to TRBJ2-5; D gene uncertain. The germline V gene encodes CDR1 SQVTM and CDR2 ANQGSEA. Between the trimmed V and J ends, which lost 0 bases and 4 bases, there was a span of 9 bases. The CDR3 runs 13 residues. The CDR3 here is CSVEDAQSETQYF. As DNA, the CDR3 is TGCAGCGTTGAAGATGCCCAATCAGAGACCCAGTACTTC.

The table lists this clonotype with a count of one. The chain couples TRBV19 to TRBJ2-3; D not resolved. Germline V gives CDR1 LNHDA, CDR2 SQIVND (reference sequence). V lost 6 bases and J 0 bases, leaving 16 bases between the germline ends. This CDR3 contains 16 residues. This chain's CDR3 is CASSPSGDFSTDTQYF. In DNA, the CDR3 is TGTGCCAGTAGCCCCTCCGGAGACTTTAGCACAGATACGCAGTATTTT.

CDR3 sequence (DNA): TGTGCCAGCAGTCGAGTAGCGGGAGTGGAGGGAAATGAGCAGTTCTTC. As protein: CASSRVAGVEGNEQFF. The chain carries TRBV6-5 and TRBJ2-1; TRBD2 agrees at 9 bases. With V trimmed by 5 bases and J by 7 bases, 12 bases remained unmatched. The CDR3 extends over 16 amino acids. The V gene's germline CDR1 is MNHEY and CDR2 SVGAGI.

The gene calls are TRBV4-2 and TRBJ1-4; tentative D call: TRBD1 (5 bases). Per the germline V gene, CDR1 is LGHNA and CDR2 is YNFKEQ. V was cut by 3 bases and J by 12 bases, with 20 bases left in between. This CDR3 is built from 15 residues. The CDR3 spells CASSQIFGAGQELFF. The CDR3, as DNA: TGTGCCAGCAGCCAGATCTTCGGGGCCGGTCAGGAACTGTTTTTT.

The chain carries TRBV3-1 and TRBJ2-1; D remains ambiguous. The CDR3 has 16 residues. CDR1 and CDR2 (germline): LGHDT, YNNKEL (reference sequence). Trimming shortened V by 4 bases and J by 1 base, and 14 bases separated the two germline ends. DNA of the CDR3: TGTGCCAGCAGCCCGGATAACGAGGCTTCCTACAATGAGCAGTTCTTC. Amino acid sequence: CASSPDNEASYNEQFF.

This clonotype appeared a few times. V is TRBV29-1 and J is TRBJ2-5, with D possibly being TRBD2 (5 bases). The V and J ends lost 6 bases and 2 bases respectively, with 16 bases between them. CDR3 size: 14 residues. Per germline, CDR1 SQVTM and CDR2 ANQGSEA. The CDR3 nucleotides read TGCAGCGTGAGGGCGTCGGGGTGGCAAGAGACCCAGTACTTC. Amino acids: CSVRASGWQETQYF.

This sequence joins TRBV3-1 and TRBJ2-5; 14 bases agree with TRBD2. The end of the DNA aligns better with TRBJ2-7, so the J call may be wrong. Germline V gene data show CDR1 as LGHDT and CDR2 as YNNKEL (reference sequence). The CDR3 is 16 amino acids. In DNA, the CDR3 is TGTGCCAGCAGCCATCGACTAGCGGGAGGGAAGCGCGAGCAGTACTTC. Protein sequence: CASSHRLAGGKREQYF.

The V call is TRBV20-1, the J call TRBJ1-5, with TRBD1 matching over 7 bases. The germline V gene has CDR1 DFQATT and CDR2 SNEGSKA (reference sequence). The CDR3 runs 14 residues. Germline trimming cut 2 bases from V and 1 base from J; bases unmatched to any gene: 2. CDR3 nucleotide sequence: TGCAGTGCTAGAAACAGGGGCAGCAATCAGCCCCAGCATTTT. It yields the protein CSARNRGSNQPQHF.